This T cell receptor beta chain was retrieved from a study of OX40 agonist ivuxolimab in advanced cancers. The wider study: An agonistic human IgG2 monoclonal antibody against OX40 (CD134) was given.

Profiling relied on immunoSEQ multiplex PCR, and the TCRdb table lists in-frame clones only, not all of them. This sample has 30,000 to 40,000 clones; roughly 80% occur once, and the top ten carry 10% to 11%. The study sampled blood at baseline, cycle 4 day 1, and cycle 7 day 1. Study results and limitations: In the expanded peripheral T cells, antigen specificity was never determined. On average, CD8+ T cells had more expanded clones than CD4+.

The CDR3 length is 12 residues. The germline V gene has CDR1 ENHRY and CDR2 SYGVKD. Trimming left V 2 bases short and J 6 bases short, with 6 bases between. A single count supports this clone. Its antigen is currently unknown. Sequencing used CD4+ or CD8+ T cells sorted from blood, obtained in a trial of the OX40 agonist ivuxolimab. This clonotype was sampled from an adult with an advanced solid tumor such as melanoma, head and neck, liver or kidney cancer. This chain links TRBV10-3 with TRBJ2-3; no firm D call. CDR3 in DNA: TGTGCCATCAGTGAGGTTGTGGATACGCAGTATTTT. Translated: CAISEVVDTQYF.